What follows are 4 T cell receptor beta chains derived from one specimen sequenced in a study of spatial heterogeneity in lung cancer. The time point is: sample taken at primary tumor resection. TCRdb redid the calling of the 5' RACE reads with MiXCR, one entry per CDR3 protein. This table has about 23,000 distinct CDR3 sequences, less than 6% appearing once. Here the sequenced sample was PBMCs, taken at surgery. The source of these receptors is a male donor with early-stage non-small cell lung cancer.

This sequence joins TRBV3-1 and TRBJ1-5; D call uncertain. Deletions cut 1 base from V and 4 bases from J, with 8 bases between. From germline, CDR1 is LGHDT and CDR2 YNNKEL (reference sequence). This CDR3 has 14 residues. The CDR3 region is CASSQGSVNQPQHF. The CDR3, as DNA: TGTGCCAGCAGCCAAGGCTCAGTTAATCAGCCCCAGCATTTT.

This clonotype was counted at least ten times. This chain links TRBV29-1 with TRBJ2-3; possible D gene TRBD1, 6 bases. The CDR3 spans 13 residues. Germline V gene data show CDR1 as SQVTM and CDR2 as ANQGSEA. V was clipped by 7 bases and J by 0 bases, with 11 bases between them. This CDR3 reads CSASGTSTDTQYF. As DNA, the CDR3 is TGCAGCGCCTCCGGGACAAGCACAGATACGCAGTATTTT.

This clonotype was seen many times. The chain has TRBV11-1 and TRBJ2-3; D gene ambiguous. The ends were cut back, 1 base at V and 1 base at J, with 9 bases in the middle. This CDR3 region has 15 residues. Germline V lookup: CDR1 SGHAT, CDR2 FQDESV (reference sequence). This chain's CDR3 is CASSLVGPRTDTQYF. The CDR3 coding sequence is TGTGCCAGCAGCTTAGTTGGGCCACGCACAGATACGCAGTATTTT.

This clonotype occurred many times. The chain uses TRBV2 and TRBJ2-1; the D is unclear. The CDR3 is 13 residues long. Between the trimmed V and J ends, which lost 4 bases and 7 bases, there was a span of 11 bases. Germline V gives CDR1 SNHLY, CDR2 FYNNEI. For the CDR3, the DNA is TGTGCCAGCAGTGGAGTCCCAATTAATGAGCAGTTCTTC. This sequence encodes CASSGVPINEQFF.